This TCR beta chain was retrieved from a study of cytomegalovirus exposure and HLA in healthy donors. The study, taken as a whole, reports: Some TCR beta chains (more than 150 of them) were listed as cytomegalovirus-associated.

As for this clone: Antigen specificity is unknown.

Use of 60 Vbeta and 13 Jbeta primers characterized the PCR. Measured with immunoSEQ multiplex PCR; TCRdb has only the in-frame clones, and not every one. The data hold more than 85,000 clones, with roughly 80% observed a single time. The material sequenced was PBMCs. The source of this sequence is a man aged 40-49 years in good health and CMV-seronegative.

The CDR3 nucleotides are TGTGCCAGCAGTTTGCGCCAGGGCTTAGATACGCAGTATTTT. Protein sequence: CASSLRQGLDTQYF. This rearrangement joins TRBV27 to TRBJ2-3, with D perhaps matching TRBD1 (5 bases). The germline V gene has CDR1 MNHEY and CDR2 SMNVEV (reference sequence). The CDR3 runs to 14 residues. The V end was cut by 3 bases, the J end by 5 bases, with 12 bases between.